Following are 3 T cell receptor beta chains from one sample sequenced in a study of blood T cell repertoires in COVID-19. The data were produced by immunoSEQ multiplex PCR, yet TCRdb's version contains in-frame clones alone and is incomplete. Of approximately 250,000 clones listed, less than 90% were seen once; the top ten hold more than 1.5%. Sequenced: peripheral blood. Every receptor here comes from a woman aged 40-49 years who had recovered from COVID-19.

In DNA, the CDR3 is TGTGCCAGCAGCGGCGACAGAAAATCTCAGAACTCCTACAATGAGCAGTTCTTC. This translates into CASSGDRKSQNSYNEQFF. The chain has TRBV7-9 and TRBJ2-1; tentative D call: TRBD1 (5 bases). CDR3 length: 18 residues. The germline V gene has CDR1 SEHNR and CDR2 FQNEAQ (reference sequence). V lost 5 bases to trimming and J lost 0 bases, with 20 bases between them.

The rearrangement joins TRBV5-5 to TRBJ2-1; D is perhaps TRBD2 (5 bases). The germline V gene encodes CDR1 SGHKS and CDR2 YYEKEE (reference sequence). V lost 1 base to trimming and J lost 8 bases, with 7 bases between them. The CDR3 extends over 12 amino acids. DNA of the CDR3: TGTGCCAGCAGCTTGTGGGGAGATGAGCAGTTCTTC. This codes for CASSLWGDEQFF.

V and J are TRBV6-1 and TRBJ2-2, with 10 bases identical to TRBD2. V lost 2 bases and J lost 4; bases outside the gene matches: 4. Germline V gene data show CDR1 as MNHNS and CDR2 as SASEGT. This CDR3 has 16 amino acids. CDR3: CASSEFLAGATGELFF. The CDR3 DNA reads TGTGCCAGCAGTGAATTTCTAGCGGGGGCCACCGGGGAGCTGTTTTTT.